Each of the 7 T cell receptor beta chains below was sequenced from the same sample in a study of T cells in localized non-small cell lung cancer. TCRdb keeps only in-frame clones here, not all; method: immunoSEQ multiplex PCR. The sample lists 55,000 to 75,000 clones, around 85% seen once, with 20% to 25% in the top ten. The sequenced sample was peripheral blood, obtained before any cancer treatment. These receptors were obtained from a male donor older than 55 with stage III squamous cell lung carcinoma.

This clone has just one count. The rearrangement links TRBV7-9 to TRBJ1-3; no firm D call. In germline, CDR1 is SEHNR, CDR2 FQNEAQ (reference sequence). This CDR3 is 15 amino acids long. Trimming pared 7 bases from V and 1 base from J, leaving 14 bases between. CDR3 sequence reads: CASTKSVGSGNTIYF. The CDR3 DNA is TGTGCCAGCACCAAATCGGTGGGTTCTGGAAACACCATATATTTT.

This chain joins TRBV11-3 and TRBJ1-1, with 7 nucleotides matching TRBD1. The CDR3 extends over 11 amino acids. Germline values: CDR1 SGHNT, CDR2 YENEEA. V lost 2 bases and J lost 10; bases outside the gene matches: 1. The CDR3 sequence: CASSLKGAAFF. Here the CDR3 DNA reads TGTGCCAGCAGCTTAAAGGGGGCAGCTTTCTTT.

The V call is TRBV7-8, the J call TRBJ2-2; D is ambiguous. Trimming left V 5 bases short and J 1 base short, with 5 bases between. This CDR3 spans 13 amino acids. Germline V gene sequence: CDR1 SGHVS, CDR2 FQNEAQ. In nucleotides, the CDR3 is TGTGCCAGCAGCAGAGGGAACACCGGGGAGCTGTTTTTT. Translated: CASSRGNTGELFF.

The gene calls are TRBV11-2 and TRBJ2-1, with D tentatively TRBD1 (5 bases). CDR1 SGHAT and CDR2 FQNNGV come from the germline V gene. The V and J ends lost 4 bases and 5 bases respectively, with 15 bases between them. The CDR3 runs 15 residues. For the CDR3, the DNA is TGTGCCAGCAGCTCATGGACACAAACCAACAATGAGCAGTTCTTC. Protein product: CASSSWTQTNNEQFF.

This chain joins TRBV30 and TRBJ1-2; 9 positions agree with TRBD1. Germline assignment: CDR1 GTSNPN and CDR2 SVGIG (reference sequence). The CDR3 is made up of 13 amino acids. V shed 3 bases and J 8 bases; nucleotides not matched to a gene: 7. The CDR3 loop is CAWRTQGAEGYTF. DNA for the CDR3: TGTGCCTGGAGGACACAGGGGGCTGAGGGCTACACCTTC.

The chain is built from TRBV6-4 and TRBJ2-2, with 11 bases fitting TRBD1. J lost 4 bases, V lost 6 bases, and 7 bases had no gene match. The germline gives CDR1 MRHNA, CDR2 SNTAGT. This CDR3 region has 16 residues. The DNA for the CDR3 is TGTGCCAGCAGCGATTGGACAGGGGGCCCCACCGGGGAGCTGTTTTTT. It encodes CASSDWTGGPTGELFF.

This clone was found a few times. V is TRBV4-3 and J is TRBJ1-2, with a weak D call TRBD1 (6 bases). V lost 4 bases and J 6 bases, leaving 12 bases between the germline ends. Germline loops: CDR1 LGHNA, CDR2 YSLEER. The CDR3 length is 13 residues. The DNA of the CDR3 is TGCGCCAGCAGCCCCCGGACAGCAAATGGCTACACCTTC. It codes for CASSPRTANGYTF.